Listed below are T cell receptor beta chains from one sample, sequenced in a study of Ad26.COV2.S vaccination and SARS-CoV-2 variants. Profiled with immunoSEQ multiplex PCR; TCRdb holds only in-frame clones, not every one. The sample has 350,000 to 450,000 clones, 75% to 90% seen once. The sequences come from peripheral blood, collected in a trial of Ad26.COV2.S vaccine versus placebo. The source of these receptors is a person aged 18 to 59 who received the Ad26.COV2.S COVID-19 vaccine or a placebo. CDR3s include the opening cysteine and the closing phenylalanine or tryptophan. The order of the fields is clone size, V gene, D gene, J gene, CDR3 protein, CDR3 DNA. The D gene is left open where the match is weak. The listing skips clone size in some rows; elsewhere it reads once, few, many or a size class.

NA	TRBV11-3	NA	TRBJ2-1	CASSLQRREQFF	TGTGCCAGCAGCCTCCAACGGAGGGAGCAGTTCTTC
NA	TRBV15	TRBD2	TRBJ2-1	CATSRDLTGGEQFF	TGTGCCACCAGCAGAGATCTGACGGGAGGAGAGCAGTTCTTC
NA	TRBV5-1	TRBD2	TRBJ2-7	CASSSSTSGSPKEQYF	TGCGCCAGCAGCTCGTCCACTAGCGGGAGCCCGAAAGAGCAGTACTTC
NA	TRBV5-1	TRBD2	TRBJ2-1	CASSLETSGRLNEQFF	TGCGCCAGCAGCTTGGAGACTAGCGGGAGACTCAATGAGCAGTTCTTC
NA	TRBV9	NA	TRBJ2-3	CASSADTRTDTQYF	TGTGCCAGCAGCGCGGACACACGCACAGATACGCAGTATTTT
NA	TRBV28	TRBD1	TRBJ2-7	CASSFWTGQGSYEQYF	TGTGCCAGCAGTTTCTGGACGGGACAGGGGTCCTACGAGCAGTACTTC
NA	TRBV7-6	NA	TRBJ2-5	CASSLARDTQETQYF	TGTGCCAGCAGCTTAGCTAGAGACACACAAGAGACCCAGTACTTC
NA	TRBV19	NA	TRBJ1-5	CASSIGWDVNQPQHF	TGTGCCAGTAGTATAGGTTGGGACGTCAATCAGCCCCAGCATTTT
NA	TRBV7-8	TRBD2	TRBJ2-3	CASSIIAGDTQYF	TGTGCCAGCAGCATTATAGCGGGAGATACGCAGTATTTT
NA	TRBV7-2	TRBD1	TRBJ2-5	CASSLVVTGAETQYF	TGTGCCAGCAGCTTAGTGGTAACAGGGGCTGAGACCCAGTACTTC
NA	TRBV11-2	TRBD2	TRBJ2-1	CASRPAGASGNEQFF	TGTGCCAGTAGGCCGGCGGGAGCTTCGGGTAATGAGCAGTTCTTC
NA	TRBV10-3	TRBD1	TRBJ2-2	CATVDRVGRELFF	TGTGCCACCGTAGACAGGGTTGGCCGGGAGCTGTTTTTT
NA	TRBV5-6	TRBD1	TRBJ2-2	CASSPTRTGNTGELFF	TGTGCCAGCAGCCCTACCCGGACAGGCAACACCGGGGAGCTGTTTTTT
NA	TRBV6-6	NA	TRBJ1-2	CASRDRDGKMGYTF	TGTGCCAGCAGGGACCGGGACGGCAAAATGGGCTACACCTTC
once	TRBV21-1	NA	TRBJ2-1	CASSKIAGGPNEQFF	TGTGCCAGCAGCAAAATTGCGGGAGGGCCGAATGAGCAGTTCTTC
NA	TRBV19	NA	TRBJ1-2	CASSTGTRYGYTF	TGTGCCAGTTCAACCGGGACAAGGTATGGCTACACCTTC
NA	TRBV6-1	TRBD2	TRBJ2-7	CASSEEASGSYEQYF	TGTGCCAGCAGTGAAGAGGCTAGCGGATCCTACGAGCAGTACTTC
NA	TRBV7-9	NA	TRBJ2-2	CASSRTGQQTRTGELFF	TGTGCCAGCAGCCGTACGGGACAACAGACGCGCACCGGGGAGCTGTTTTTT
NA	TRBV6-5	NA	TRBJ1-6	CASRPGGSNSPLHF	TGTGCCAGCAGACCGGGGGGATCAAATTCACCCCTCCACTTT
NA	TRBV9	TRBD1	TRBJ2-5	CASSPEGQGIGGTQYF	TGTGCCAGCAGCCCAGAGGGACAGGGGATAGGCGGGACCCAGTACTTC